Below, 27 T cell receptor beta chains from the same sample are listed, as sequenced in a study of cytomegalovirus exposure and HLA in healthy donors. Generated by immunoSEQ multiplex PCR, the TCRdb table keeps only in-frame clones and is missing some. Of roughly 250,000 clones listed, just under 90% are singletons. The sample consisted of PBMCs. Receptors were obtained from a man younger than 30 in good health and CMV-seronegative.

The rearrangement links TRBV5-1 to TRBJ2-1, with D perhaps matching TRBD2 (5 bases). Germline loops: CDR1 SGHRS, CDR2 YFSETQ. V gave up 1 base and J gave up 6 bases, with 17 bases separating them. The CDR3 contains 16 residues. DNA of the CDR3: TGCGCCAGCAGCTTGACTAGGGCGGCGGCCCCCAATGAGCAGTTCTTC. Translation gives CASSLTRAAAPNEQFF.

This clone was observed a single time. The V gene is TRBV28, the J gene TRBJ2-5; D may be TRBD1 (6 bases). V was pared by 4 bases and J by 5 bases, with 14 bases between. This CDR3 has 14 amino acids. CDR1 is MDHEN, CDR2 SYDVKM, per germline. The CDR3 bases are TGTGCCAGCAGTTACAGGGATATGGGGGAGACCCAGTACTTC. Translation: CASSYRDMGETQYF.

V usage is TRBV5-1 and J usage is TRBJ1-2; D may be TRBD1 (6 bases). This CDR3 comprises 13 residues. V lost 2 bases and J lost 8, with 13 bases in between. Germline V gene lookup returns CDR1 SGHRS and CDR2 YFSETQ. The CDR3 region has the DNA TGCGCCAGCAGCTTAGGGGGGGCAGAAGGCTACACCTTC. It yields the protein CASSLGGAEGYTF.

The CDR3 region has the DNA TGTGCCAGCAGTTTTCTAGCGGGAGGATGGGGCACAGATACGCAGTATTTT. This codes for CASSFLAGGWGTDTQYF. The chain couples TRBV28 to TRBJ2-3, with 11 positions matching TRBD2. V was pared by 3 bases and J by 1 base, with 6 bases of the junction left unmatched. The V gene's germline CDR1 is MDHEN and CDR2 SYDVKM. The CDR3 runs 17 residues.

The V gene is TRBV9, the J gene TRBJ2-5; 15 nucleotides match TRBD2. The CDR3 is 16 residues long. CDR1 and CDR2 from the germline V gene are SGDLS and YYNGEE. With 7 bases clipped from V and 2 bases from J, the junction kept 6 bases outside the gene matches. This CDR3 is CASGPGTSGGQETQYF. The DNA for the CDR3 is TGTGCCAGCGGCCCAGGGACTAGCGGGGGGCAAGAGACCCAGTACTTC.

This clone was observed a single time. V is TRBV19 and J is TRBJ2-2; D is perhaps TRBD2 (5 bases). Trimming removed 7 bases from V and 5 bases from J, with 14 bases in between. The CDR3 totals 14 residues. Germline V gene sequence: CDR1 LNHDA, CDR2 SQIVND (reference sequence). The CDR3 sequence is CASTGGGYTGELFF. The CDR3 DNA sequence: TGTGCCAGTACTGGCGGAGGATATACCGGGGAGCTGTTTTTT.

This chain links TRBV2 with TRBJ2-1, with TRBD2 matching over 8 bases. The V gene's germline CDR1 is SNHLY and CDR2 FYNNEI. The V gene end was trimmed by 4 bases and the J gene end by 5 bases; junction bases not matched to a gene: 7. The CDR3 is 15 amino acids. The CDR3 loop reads CASSVSAGAHNEQFF. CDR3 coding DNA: TGTGCCAGCAGTGTTTCAGCGGGAGCCCACAATGAGCAGTTCTTC.

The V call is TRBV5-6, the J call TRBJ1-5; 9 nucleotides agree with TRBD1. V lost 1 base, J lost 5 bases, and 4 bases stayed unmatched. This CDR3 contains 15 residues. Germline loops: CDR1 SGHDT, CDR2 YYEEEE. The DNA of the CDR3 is TGTGCCAGCAGCTTGTGGGACAGGGACTATCAGCCCCAGCATTTT. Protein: CASSLWDRDYQPQHF. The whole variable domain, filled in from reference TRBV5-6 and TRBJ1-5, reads DAGVTQSPTHLIKTRGQQVTLRCSPKSGHDTVSWYQQALGQGPQFIFQYYEEEERQRGNFPDRFSGHQFPNYSSELNVNALLLGDSALYLCASSLWDRDYQPQHFGDGTRLSIL.

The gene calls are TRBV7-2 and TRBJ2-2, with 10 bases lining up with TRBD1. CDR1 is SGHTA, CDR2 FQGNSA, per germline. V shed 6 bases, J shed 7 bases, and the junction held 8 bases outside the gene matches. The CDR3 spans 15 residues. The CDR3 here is CASSPDRGRGGELFF. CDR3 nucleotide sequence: TGTGCCAGCAGTCCCGACAGGGGGCGCGGCGGGGAGCTGTTTTTT.

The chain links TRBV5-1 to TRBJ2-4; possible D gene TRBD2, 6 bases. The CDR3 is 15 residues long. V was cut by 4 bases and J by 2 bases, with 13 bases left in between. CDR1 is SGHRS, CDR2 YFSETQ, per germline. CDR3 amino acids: CASSILGGTKNIQYF. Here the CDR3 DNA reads TGCGCCAGCAGCATACTCGGGGGAACCAAAAACATTCAGTACTTC.

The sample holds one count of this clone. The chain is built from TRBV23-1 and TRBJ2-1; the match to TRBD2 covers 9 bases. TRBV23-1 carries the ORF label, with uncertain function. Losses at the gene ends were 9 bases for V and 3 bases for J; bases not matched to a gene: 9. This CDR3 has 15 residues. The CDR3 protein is CARNGREGYYNEQFF. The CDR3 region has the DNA TGCGCCAGAAATGGGCGGGAGGGGTACTACAATGAGCAGTTCTTC.

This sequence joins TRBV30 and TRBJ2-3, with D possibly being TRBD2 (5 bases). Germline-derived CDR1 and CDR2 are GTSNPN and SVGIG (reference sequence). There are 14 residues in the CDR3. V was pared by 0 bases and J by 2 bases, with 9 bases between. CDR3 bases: TGTGCCTGGAGTGTACTAGGACTCACAGATACGCAGTATTTT. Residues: CAWSVLGLTDTQYF.

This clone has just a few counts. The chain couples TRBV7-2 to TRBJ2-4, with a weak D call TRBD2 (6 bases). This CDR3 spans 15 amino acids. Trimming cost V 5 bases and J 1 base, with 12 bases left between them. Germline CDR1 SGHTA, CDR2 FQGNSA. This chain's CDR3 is CASSPGVWAKNIQYF. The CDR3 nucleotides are TGTGCCAGCAGCCCGGGGGTTTGGGCCAAAAACATTCAGTACTTC.

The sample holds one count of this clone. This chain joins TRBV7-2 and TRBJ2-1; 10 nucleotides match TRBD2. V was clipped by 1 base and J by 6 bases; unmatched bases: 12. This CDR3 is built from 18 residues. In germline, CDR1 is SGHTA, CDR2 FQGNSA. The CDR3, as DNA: TGTGCCAGCAGCTTAGGGTTAAGCGGGAGGGCTGTAGTCAATGAGCAGTTCTTC. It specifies CASSLGLSGRAVVNEQFF.

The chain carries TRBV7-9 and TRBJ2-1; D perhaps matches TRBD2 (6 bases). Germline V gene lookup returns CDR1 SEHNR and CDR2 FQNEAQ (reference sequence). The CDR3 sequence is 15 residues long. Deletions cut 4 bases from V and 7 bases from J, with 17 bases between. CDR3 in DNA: TGTGCCAGCAGCTCCATTCGGGACTTATATAATGAGCAGTTCTTC. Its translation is CASSSIRDLYNEQFF.

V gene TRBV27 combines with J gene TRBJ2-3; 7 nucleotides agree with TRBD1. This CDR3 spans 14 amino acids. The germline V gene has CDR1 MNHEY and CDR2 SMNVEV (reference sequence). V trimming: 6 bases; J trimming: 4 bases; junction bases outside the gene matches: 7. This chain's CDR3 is CASSLTQGADTQYF. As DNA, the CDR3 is TGTGCCAGCAGCCTGACTCAGGGGGCAGATACGCAGTATTTT.

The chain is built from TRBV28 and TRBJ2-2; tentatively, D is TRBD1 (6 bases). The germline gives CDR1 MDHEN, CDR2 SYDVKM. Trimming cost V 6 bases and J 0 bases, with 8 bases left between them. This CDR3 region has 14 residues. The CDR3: CASRDSANTGELFF. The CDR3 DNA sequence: TGTGCCAGCAGGGACAGCGCGAACACCGGGGAGCTGTTTTTT.

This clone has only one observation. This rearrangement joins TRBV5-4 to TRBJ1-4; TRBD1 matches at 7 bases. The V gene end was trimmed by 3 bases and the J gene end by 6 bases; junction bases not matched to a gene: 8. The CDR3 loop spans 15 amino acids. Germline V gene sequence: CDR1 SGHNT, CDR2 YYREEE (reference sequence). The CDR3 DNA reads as TGTGCCAGCAGCTCCTCCGGGACAGTACATGAAAAACTGTTTTTT. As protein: CASSSSGTVHEKLFF.

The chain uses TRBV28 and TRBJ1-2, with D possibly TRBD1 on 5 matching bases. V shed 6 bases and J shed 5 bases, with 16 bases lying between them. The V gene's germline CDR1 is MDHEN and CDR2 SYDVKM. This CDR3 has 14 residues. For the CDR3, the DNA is TGTGCCAGCAGCCTATCCCTCGGGGGGTATGGCTACACCTTC. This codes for CASSLSLGGYGYTF.

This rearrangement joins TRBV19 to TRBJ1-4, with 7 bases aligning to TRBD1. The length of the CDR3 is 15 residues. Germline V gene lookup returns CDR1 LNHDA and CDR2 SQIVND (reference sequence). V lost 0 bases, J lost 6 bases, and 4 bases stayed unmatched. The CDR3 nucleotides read TGTGCCAGTAGTATAGATTGGGGGACAGATGAAAAACTGTTTTTT. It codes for CASSIDWGTDEKLFF.

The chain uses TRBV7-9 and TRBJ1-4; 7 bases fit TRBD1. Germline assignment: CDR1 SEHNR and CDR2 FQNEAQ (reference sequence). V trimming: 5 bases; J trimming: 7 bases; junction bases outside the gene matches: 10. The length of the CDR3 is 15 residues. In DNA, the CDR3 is TGTGCCAGCAGCCGAGTGGGGACAGCGACTGAAAAACTGTTTTTT. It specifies CASSRVGTATEKLFF.

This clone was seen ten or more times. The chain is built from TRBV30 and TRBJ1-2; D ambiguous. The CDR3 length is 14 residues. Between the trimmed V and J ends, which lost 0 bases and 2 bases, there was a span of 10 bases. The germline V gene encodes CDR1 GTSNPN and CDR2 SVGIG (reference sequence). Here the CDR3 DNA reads TGTGCCTGGAGTGTAGTTTCGGGGAACTATGGCTACACCTTC. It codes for CAWSVVSGNYGYTF.

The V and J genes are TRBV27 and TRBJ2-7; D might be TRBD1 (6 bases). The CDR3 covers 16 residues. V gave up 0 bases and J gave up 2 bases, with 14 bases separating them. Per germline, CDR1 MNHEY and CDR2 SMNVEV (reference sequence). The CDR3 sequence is CASSLSTGPRTYEQYF. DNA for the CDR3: TGTGCCAGCAGTTTATCGACAGGCCCCCGGACCTACGAGCAGTACTTC.

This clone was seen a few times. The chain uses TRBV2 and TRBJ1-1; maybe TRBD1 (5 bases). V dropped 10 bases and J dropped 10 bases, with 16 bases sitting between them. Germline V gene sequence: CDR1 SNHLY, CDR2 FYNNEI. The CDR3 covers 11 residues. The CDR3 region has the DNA TGTGCCACCAATGCCAGGGAAAGAGCTTTCTTT. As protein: CATNARERAFF. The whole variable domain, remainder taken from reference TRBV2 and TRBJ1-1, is EPEVTQTPSHQVTQMGQEVILRCVPISNHLYFYWYRQILGQKVEFLVSFYNNEISEKSEIFDDQFSVERPDGSNFTLKIRSTKLEDSAMYFCATNARERAFFGQGTRLTVV.

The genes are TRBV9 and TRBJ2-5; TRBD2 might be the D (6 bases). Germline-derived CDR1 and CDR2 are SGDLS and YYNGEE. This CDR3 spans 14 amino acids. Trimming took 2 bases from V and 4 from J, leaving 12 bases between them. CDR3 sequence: CASSVGGARETQYF. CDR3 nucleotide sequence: TGTGCCAGCAGCGTGGGGGGTGCCCGAGAGACCCAGTACTTC. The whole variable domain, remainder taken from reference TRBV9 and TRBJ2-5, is DSGVTQTPKHLITATGQRVTLRCSPRSGDLSVYWYQQSLDQGLQFLIQYYNGEERAKGNILERFSAQQFPDLHSELNLSSLELGDSALYFCASSVGGARETQYFGPGTRLLVL.

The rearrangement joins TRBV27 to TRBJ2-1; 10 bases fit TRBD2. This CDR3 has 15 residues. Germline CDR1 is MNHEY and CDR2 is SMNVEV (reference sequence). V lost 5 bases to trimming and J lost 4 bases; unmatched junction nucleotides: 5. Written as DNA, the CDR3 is TGTGCCAGCAGTGCACTAGCGGGGCCTTACAATGAGCAGTTCTTC. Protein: CASSALAGPYNEQFF.

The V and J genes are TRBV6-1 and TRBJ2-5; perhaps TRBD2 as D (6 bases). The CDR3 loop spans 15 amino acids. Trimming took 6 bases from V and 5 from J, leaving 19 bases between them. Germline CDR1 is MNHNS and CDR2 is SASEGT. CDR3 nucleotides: TGTGCCAGCAGCCCGCCAACTAGCATTGGCGAGACCCAGTACTTC. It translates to CASSPPTSIGETQYF.